The next 26 T cell receptor beta chains were all read from a single sample in a study of blood T cell repertoires in COVID-19. Measured with immunoSEQ multiplex PCR; TCRdb has only the in-frame clones, and not every one. This table holds 200,000 to 300,000 clones, approximately 90% found once. Input material: peripheral blood. The receptor source for this set is a woman aged 40 to 49 with acute or convalescent COVID-19.

V and J are TRBV30 and TRBJ1-6; no firm D call. In germline, CDR1 is GTSNPN, CDR2 SVGIG (reference sequence). The CDR3 covers 14 residues. Trimming left V 0 bases short and J 7 bases short, with 10 bases between. CDR3 in amino acids: CAWSVNGENSPLHF. CDR3 in DNA: TGTGCCTGGAGTGTAAACGGGGAAAATTCACCCCTCCACTTT.

The chain employs TRBV5-1 and TRBJ2-3, with D possibly matching TRBD2 (5 bases). Trimming cost V 3 bases and J 2 bases, with 10 bases left between them. Per germline, CDR1 SGHRS and CDR2 YFSETQ. CDR3 length: 14 residues. The CDR3 loop reads CASSYSLDTDTQYF. CDR3 in DNA: TGCGCCAGCAGCTACTCACTAGACACAGATACGCAGTATTTT.

The chain couples TRBV6-4 to TRBJ1-1; tentatively, D is TRBD1 (5 bases). Germline V gives CDR1 MRHNA, CDR2 SNTAGT. The CDR3 covers 14 residues. Trimming took off 6 bases at V and 8 bases at J, with 19 bases between the two ends. The CDR3 coding sequence is TGTGCCAGCAGGCAGAGCTTTCAGGGATCCGAAGCTTTCTTT. This sequence encodes CASRQSFQGSEAFF.

The chain joins TRBV5-1 to TRBJ2-7; tentative D call: TRBD2 (5 bases). This CDR3 comprises 15 residues. V shed 0 bases and J shed 3 bases, with 13 bases lying between them. Germline loops: CDR1 SGHRS, CDR2 YFSETQ. CDR3 DNA: TGCGCCAGCAGCTTGGGTGGGGAGCCCAACTACGAGCAGTACGTC. Amino acids: CASSLGGEPNYEQYV.

This chain uses TRBV5-1 with TRBJ2-5; D is perhaps TRBD1 (5 bases). This CDR3 has 13 residues. V was trimmed by 2 bases and J by 3 bases, leaving 8 bases between them. Germline-derived CDR1 and CDR2 are SGHRS and YFSETQ. The CDR3 sequence: CASSFEGEETQYF. CDR3 bases: TGCGCCAGCAGCTTCGAAGGGGAAGAGACCCAGTACTTC.

The CDR3 nucleotides read TGTGCCTGGAGTCTTAGCGGGGGGGCCATGAAGACCCAGTACTTC. Translating it yields CAWSLSGGAMKTQYF. The V and J genes are TRBV30 and TRBJ2-5; 11 bases agree with TRBD2. Germline lookup yields CDR1 GTSNPN and CDR2 SVGIG (reference sequence). V was clipped by 2 bases and J by 6 bases; unmatched bases: 8. The CDR3 contains 15 residues.

This clone was found a few times. The chain has TRBV5-4 and TRBJ2-2; 7 positions match TRBD2. The CDR3 contains 14 residues. V was clipped by 3 bases and J by 6 bases; unmatched bases: 5. Germline V CDR1 and CDR2: SGHNT, YYREEE (reference sequence). The CDR3 sequence: CASSWRLAPGELFF. CDR3 DNA sequence: TGTGCCAGCAGCTGGCGACTAGCCCCCGGGGAGCTGTTTTTT.

J is TRBJ2-3 and V is TRBV24-1; D is possibly TRBD1 (7 bases). Trimming shortened V by 3 bases and J by 3 bases, and 15 bases separated the two germline ends. CDR3 size: 16 residues. The germline V gene encodes CDR1 KGHDR and CDR2 SFDVKD. The CDR3 sequence is CATSDGRTGLTDTQYF. CDR3 coding DNA: TGTGCCACCAGTGATGGGAGGACAGGTCTAACAGATACGCAGTATTTT.

The chain recombines TRBV9 with TRBJ2-5, with a tentative D call TRBD2 (6 bases). The germline gives CDR1 SGDLS, CDR2 YYNGEE. The CDR3 runs 14 residues. Trimming removed 1 base at V and 4 bases at J, with 11 bases between. CDR3: CASSVRGLLETQYF. Written as DNA, the CDR3 is TGTGCCAGCAGCGTAAGGGGACTGTTAGAGACCCAGTACTTC.

The chain links TRBV6-1 to TRBJ1-2; D is possibly TRBD1 (5 bases). Trimming took off 2 bases at V and 1 base at J, with 8 bases between the two ends. The CDR3 spans 14 residues. The germline gives CDR1 MNHNS, CDR2 SASEGT. The CDR3 bases are TGTGCCAGCAGTGAACGGGGGGGTAACTATGGCTACACCTTC. As protein: CASSERGGNYGYTF.

J is TRBJ1-5 and V is TRBV7-6, with 8 bases identical to TRBD1. The CDR3 spans 16 residues. Trimming took 5 bases from V and 8 from J; bases not matched to a gene: 14. Germline assignment: CDR1 SGHVS and CDR2 FNYEAQ. The CDR3 nucleotides are TGTGCCAGCAGCGGGGGGGGTCAGGGGGCAGTGGAGCCCCAGCATTTT. It yields the protein CASSGGGQGAVEPQHF.

The chain uses TRBV6-1 and TRBJ1-5; possibly TRBD1 for D (6 bases). The V gene's germline CDR1 is MNHNS and CDR2 SASEGT. CDR3 size: 14 residues. The V gene lost 3 bases and the J gene lost 0 bases, with 6 bases spanning the gap. The CDR3 coding sequence is TGTGCCAGCAGTGAGGACAGTAGCAATCAGCCCCAGCATTTT. This gives the protein CASSEDSSNQPQHF.

V usage is TRBV11-2 and J usage is TRBJ2-6; 8 nucleotides line up with TRBD1. V dropped 5 bases and J dropped 0; count of bases not matched to a gene: 3. The CDR3 covers 16 residues. CDR1 is SGHAT, CDR2 FQNNGV, per germline. Here the CDR3 reads CASSHDRGSGANVLTF. DNA of the CDR3: TGTGCCAGCAGCCACGACAGGGGCTCTGGGGCCAACGTCCTGACTTTC.

This chain joins TRBV30 and TRBJ1-5, with D tentatively TRBD1 (6 bases). The CDR3 is 13 amino acids. Trimming cost V 4 bases and J 5 bases, with 12 bases left between them. Germline CDR1 GTSNPN, CDR2 SVGIG (reference sequence). CDR3: CAWKGAGDQPQHF. The CDR3 DNA reads as TGTGCCTGGAAAGGGGCAGGGGATCAGCCCCAGCATTTT.

The chain employs TRBV20-1 and TRBJ2-3, with 7 bases identical to TRBD1. The CDR3 is 13 residues long. Trimming cost V 3 bases and J 5 bases; bases outside gene matches: 5. From germline, CDR1 is DFQATT and CDR2 SNEGSKA (reference sequence). CDR3 DNA sequence: TGCAGTGCTAGTGACAGGGTAGTAGATACGCAGTATTTT. It codes for CSASDRVVDTQYF.

The genes are TRBV30 and TRBJ1-1; D ambiguous. Trimming pared 1 base from V and 1 base from J, leaving 10 bases between. Germline values: CDR1 GTSNPN, CDR2 SVGIG (reference sequence). This CDR3 spans 14 amino acids. The CDR3 coding sequence is TGTGCCTGGAGTGGGCTGCGGGGGAACACTGAAGCTTTCTTT. Translation gives CAWSGLRGNTEAFF.

The rearrangement uses TRBV2 and TRBJ1-1; 10 nucleotides agree with TRBD1. The germline V gene has CDR1 SNHLY and CDR2 FYNNEI. V lost 9 bases to trimming and J lost 5 bases; unmatched junction nucleotides: 3. The CDR3 loop spans 12 amino acids. This chain's CDR3 is CASGTGETEAFF. Written as DNA, the CDR3 is TGTGCCAGTGGGACAGGGGAGACTGAAGCTTTCTTT. The entire variable domain, with the rest obtained from reference TRBV2 and TRBJ1-1, is as follows: EPEVTQTPSHQVTQMGQEVILRCVPISNHLYFYWYRQILGQKVEFLVSFYNNEISEKSEIFDDQFSVERPDGSNFTLKIRSTKLEDSAMYFCASGTGETEAFFGQGTRLTVV.

This chain links TRBV6-5 with TRBJ2-3; tentatively, D is TRBD2 (6 bases). This CDR3 has 15 amino acids. CDR1 is MNHEY, CDR2 SVGAGI, per germline. V lost 6 bases, J lost 3 bases, and 16 bases lay in between. The DNA of the CDR3 is TGTGCCAGCAGCCGCTCGGAGGGGCGAACAGATACGCAGTATTTT. It specifies CASSRSEGRTDTQYF.

V gene TRBV19 combines with J gene TRBJ1-2; 7 bases fit TRBD1. The CDR3 extends over 19 amino acids. The J segment lost 8 bases and the V segment lost 3 bases, leaving 24 bases of the junction unmatched. Germline CDR1 is LNHDA and CDR2 is SQIVND (reference sequence). The CDR3 loop reads CASSIKATGTAPRSGGYTF. CDR3 nucleotide sequence: TGTGCCAGTAGTATTAAGGCGACCGGGACAGCGCCCCGATCAGGAGGCTACACCTTC.

This sequence joins TRBV5-1 and TRBJ2-1; 9 positions match TRBD1. Germline-derived CDR1 and CDR2 are SGHRS and YFSETQ. The V and J ends lost 2 bases and 7 bases, in that order; junction bases with no gene match: 7. CDR3 length: 15 amino acids. This chain's CDR3 is CASSFRQGVGNEQFF. The DNA for the CDR3 is TGCGCCAGCAGCTTCCGACAGGGGGTAGGAAATGAGCAGTTCTTC.

CDR3 bases: TGCGCCAGCAGACTTGGACAGGACGCTAACTATGGCTACACCTTC. Protein: CASRLGQDANYGYTF. The rearrangement uses TRBV5-1 and TRBJ1-2; 7 nucleotides align to TRBD1. The trim removed 5 bases at V and 0 bases at J, leaving 7 bases unmatched. Germline lookup yields CDR1 SGHRS and CDR2 YFSETQ. CDR3 length equals 15 residues.

The V gene is TRBV20-1, the J gene TRBJ1-2; possible D gene TRBD1, 5 bases. Germline V gives CDR1 DFQATT, CDR2 SNEGSKA (reference sequence). The CDR3 loop spans 14 amino acids. The germline V and J ends were trimmed by 3 bases and 6 bases, with 17 bases remaining between them. CDR3 bases: TGCAGTGCTAGTCCCACCTCTGGGGGGGATGGCTACACCTTC. Residues: CSASPTSGGDGYTF.

The J gene is TRBJ2-2, the V gene TRBV5-6; 8 nucleotides agree with TRBD1. Germline V gene lookup returns CDR1 SGHDT and CDR2 YYEEEE. This CDR3 has 15 amino acids. J gave up 10 bases and V 4 bases, and 12 bases lay outside the gene matches. The CDR3 reads CASSNRDRSPAELFF. For the CDR3, the DNA is TGTGCCAGCAGCAACCGGGACAGGTCCCCAGCGGAGCTGTTTTTT.

This clone was observed a single time. The V and J genes are TRBV7-2 and TRBJ2-2, with TRBD1 identical over 8 bases. CDR1 and CDR2 from the germline V gene are SGHTA and FQGNSA. This CDR3 contains 17 residues. V lost 1 base, J lost 5 bases, and 9 bases stayed unmatched. The CDR3 here is CASSLDGQGSGTGELFF. The DNA of the CDR3 is TGTGCCAGCAGCTTAGACGGACAGGGTAGTGGAACCGGGGAGCTGTTTTTT.

CDR3 amino acids: CASSLKWGQGNTEAFF. As DNA, the CDR3 is TGCGCCAGCAGCCTCAAGTGGGGACAGGGGAACACTGAAGCTTTCTTT. The V gene is TRBV4-1, the J gene TRBJ1-1; the match to TRBD1 covers 9 bases. The V gene's germline CDR1 is MGHRA and CDR2 YSYEKL. There are 16 residues in the CDR3. Losses at the gene ends were 4 bases for V and 1 base for J; bases not matched to a gene: 7.

The chain combines TRBV4-1 with TRBJ2-7; 10 bases agree with TRBD2. V dropped 0 bases and J dropped 3; count of bases not matched to a gene: 5. The CDR3 runs 16 residues. CDR1 MGHRA and CDR2 YSYEKL come from the germline V gene. For the CDR3, the DNA is TGCGCCAGCAGCCAAGACCTAGCGGGGGCCCTCTACGAGCAGTACGTC. Encoded protein: CASSQDLAGALYEQYV.